This T cell receptor beta chain was recovered during a study of CD8+CD57+ T cells in acquired aplastic anemia. Study-wide points: Controls did not differ significantly from patients in CD8+ Simpson's diversity. Both patients and controls carried the same twenty-nine CD8+ CDR3 sequences.

This clonotype was observed at least ten times. Its target is not known. TCR beta VDJ and CDR3 profiling used genomic DNA as template. TCRdb redid the calling of the reads with MiXCR, one entry per CDR3 protein. The sample lists around 150,000 distinct CDR3 sequences, 45% to 55% occurring once. Individuals selected for sequencing had exhibited CD8+CD57+ cell expansion on flow cytometry. The germline CDR1 and CDR2 sequences are LNHDA and SQIVND (reference sequence). This CDR3 spans 12 amino acids. Trimming removed 9 bases at V and 1 base at J, with 9 bases between. This sequence originates from a human donor with aplastic anemia. The rearrangement joins TRBV19 to TRBJ1-1; D unclear. Source material: sorted CD4+, CD8+, or CD8+CD57+ T cells (not recorded which) from PBMCs. Written as DNA, the CDR3 is TGTGCCAGCCGGACGGGGAACACTGAAGCTTTCTTT. Its protein product is CASRTGNTEAFF.